This TCR beta chain was documented in a study of Graves' ophthalmopathy and Graves' hyperthyroidism. A remark on this clonotype: This may arise from a read error, as a much more abundant clone is one base away.

Germline CDR1 reads SGHVS; CDR2 reads FQNEAQ. The length of the CDR3 is 13 residues. The TCR beta CDR3 regions underwent amplification from RNA transcripts. Second-round multiplex PCR followed a first-round RT-PCR using HTBI primers. One entry per CDR3 protein, called by TCRdb with MiXCR from the multiplex PCR reads. The table has about 480,000 distinct CDR3 sequences, around 15% seen once. This chain joins TRBV7-8 and TRBJ2-3; D is unresolved. This TCR derives from a woman aged 30 to 39 with Graves' ophthalmopathy. What was sequenced was blood. The CDR3 sequence is CDSSLASGDTQYF. The CDR3 coding sequence is TGTGACAGCAGCTTAGCCTCCGGGGATACGCAGTATTTT.